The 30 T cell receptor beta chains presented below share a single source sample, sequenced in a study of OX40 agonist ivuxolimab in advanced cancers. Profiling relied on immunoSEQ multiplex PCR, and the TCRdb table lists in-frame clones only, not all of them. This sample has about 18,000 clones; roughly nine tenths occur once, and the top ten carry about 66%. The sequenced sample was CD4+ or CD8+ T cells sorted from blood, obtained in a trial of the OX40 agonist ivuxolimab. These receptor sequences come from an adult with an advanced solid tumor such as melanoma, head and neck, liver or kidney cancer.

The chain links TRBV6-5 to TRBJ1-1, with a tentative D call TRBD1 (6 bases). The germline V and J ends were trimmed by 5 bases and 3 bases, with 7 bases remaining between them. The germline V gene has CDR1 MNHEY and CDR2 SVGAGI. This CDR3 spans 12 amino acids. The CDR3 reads CASSQGYTEAFF. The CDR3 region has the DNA TGTGCCAGCAGTCAGGGGTACACTGAAGCTTTCTTT.

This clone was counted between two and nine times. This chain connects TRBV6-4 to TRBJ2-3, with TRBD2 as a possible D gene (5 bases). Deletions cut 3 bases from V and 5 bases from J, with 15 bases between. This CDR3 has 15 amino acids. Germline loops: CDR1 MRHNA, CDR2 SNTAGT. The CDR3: CASSESASPVDTQYF. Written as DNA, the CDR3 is TGTGCCAGCAGTGAGTCGGCTAGCCCAGTAGATACGCAGTATTTT.

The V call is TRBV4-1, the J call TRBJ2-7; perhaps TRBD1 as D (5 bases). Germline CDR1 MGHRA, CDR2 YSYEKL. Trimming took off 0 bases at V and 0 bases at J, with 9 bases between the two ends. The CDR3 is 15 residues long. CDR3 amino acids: CASSQEGVNSYEQYF. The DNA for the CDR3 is TGCGCCAGCAGCCAAGAAGGGGTAAACTCCTACGAGCAGTACTTC.

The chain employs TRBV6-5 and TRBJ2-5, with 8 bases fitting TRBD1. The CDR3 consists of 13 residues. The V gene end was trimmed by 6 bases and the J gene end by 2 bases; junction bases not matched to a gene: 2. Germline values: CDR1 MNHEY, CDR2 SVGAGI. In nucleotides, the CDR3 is TGTGCCAGCAGCCAGGGGGCTCAAGAGACCCAGTACTTC. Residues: CASSQGAQETQYF.

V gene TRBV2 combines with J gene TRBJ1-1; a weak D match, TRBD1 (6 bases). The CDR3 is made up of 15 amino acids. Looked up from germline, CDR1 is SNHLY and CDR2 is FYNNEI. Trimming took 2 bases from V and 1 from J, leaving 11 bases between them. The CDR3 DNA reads TGTGCCAGCAGTGAATCAGGGGCCCCGAACACTGAAGCTTTCTTT. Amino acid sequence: CASSESGAPNTEAFF.

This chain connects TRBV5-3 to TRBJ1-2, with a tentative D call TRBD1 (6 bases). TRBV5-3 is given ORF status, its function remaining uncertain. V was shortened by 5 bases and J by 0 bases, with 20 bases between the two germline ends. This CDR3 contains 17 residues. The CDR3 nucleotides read TGTGCCAGAAGGGAAAGGGCAGGGGTGGGAGCTAACTATGGCTACACCTTC. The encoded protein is CARRERAGVGANYGYTF.

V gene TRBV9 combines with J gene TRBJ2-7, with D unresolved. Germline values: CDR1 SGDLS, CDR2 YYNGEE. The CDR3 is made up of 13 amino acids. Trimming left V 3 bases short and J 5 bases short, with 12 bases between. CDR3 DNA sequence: TGTGCCAGCAGCGAGGGATACTTCAACGAGCAGTACTTC. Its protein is CASSEGYFNEQYF.

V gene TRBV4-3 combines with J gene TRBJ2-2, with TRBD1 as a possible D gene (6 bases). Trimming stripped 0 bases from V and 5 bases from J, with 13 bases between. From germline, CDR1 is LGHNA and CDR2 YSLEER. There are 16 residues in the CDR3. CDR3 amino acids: CASSQDRSGATGELFF. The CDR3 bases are TGCGCCAGCAGCCAAGATCGGTCAGGGGCAACCGGGGAGCTGTTTTTT.

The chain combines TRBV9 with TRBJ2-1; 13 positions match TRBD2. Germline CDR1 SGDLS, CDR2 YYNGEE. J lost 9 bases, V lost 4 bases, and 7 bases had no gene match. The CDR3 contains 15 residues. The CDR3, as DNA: TGTGCCAGCAGCCCCCAGGGGACTAGCGGGGTTGAGCAGTTCTTC. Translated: CASSPQGTSGVEQFF.

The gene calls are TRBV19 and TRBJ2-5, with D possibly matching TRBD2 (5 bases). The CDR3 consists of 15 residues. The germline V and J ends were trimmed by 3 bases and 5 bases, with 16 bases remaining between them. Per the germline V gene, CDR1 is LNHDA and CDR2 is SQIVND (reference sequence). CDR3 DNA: TGTGCCAGTAGTATCACGGGAAACTCCGGGGAGACCCAGTACTTC. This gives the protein CASSITGNSGETQYF.

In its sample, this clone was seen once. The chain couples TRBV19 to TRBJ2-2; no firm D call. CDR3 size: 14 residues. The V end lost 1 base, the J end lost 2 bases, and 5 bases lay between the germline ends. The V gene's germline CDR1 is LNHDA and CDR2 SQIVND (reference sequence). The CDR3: CASSIGGNTGELFF. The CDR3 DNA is TGTGCCAGTAGTATAGGAGGAAACACCGGGGAGCTGTTTTTT.

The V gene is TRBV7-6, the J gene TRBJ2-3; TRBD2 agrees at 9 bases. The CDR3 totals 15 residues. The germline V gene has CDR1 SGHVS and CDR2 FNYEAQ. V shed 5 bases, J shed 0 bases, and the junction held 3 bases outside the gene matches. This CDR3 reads CASSPSGASTDTQYF. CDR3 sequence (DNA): TGTGCCAGCAGCCCTAGCGGGGCAAGCACAGATACGCAGTATTTT.

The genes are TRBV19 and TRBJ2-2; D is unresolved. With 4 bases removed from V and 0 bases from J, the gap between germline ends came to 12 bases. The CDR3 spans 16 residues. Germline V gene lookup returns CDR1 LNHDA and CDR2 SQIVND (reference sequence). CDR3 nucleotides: TGTGCCAGTAGTACCCCACAGTTCGCGAACACCGGGGAGCTGTTTTTT. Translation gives CASSTPQFANTGELFF.

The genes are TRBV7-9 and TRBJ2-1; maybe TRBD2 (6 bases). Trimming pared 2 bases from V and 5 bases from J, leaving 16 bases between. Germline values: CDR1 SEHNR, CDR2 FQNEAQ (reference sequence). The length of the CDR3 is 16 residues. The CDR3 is CASSLRRVYWNNEQFF. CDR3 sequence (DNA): TGTGCCAGCAGCTTAAGGAGGGTTTATTGGAACAATGAGCAGTTCTTC.

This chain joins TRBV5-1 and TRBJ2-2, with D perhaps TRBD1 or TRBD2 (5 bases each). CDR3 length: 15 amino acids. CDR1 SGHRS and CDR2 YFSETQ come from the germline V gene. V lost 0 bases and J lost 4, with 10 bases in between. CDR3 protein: CASSLGAGSTGELFF. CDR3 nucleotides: TGCGCCAGCAGCTTGGGAGCAGGGAGCACCGGGGAGCTGTTTTTT.

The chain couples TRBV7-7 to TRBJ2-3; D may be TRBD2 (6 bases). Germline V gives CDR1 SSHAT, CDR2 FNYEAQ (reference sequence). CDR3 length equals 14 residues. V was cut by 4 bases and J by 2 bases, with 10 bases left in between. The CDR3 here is CASSWDFNTDTQYF. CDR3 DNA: TGTGCCAGCAGCTGGGACTTCAACACAGATACGCAGTATTTT. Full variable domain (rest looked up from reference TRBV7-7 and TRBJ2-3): GAGVSQSPRYKVTKRGQDVTLRCDPISSHATLYWYQQALGQGPEFLTYFNYEAQPDKSGLPSDRFSAERPEGSISTLTIQRTEQRDSAMYRCASSWDFNTDTQYFGPGTRLTVL.

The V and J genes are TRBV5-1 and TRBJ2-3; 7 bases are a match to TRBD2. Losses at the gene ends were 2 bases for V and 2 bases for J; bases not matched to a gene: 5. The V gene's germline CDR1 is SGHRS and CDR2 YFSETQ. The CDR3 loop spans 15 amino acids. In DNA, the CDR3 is TGCGCCAGCAGCTTCCAAGCGGGAAACACAGATACGCAGTATTTT. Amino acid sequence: CASSFQAGNTDTQYF. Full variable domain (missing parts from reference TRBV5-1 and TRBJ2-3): KAGVTQTPRYLIKTRGQQVTLSCSPISGHRSVSWYQQTPGQGLQFLFEYFSETQRNKGNFPGRFSGRQFSNSRSEMNVSTLELGDSALYLCASSFQAGNTDTQYFGPGTRLTVL.

As DNA, the CDR3 is TGCAGCGTGACCGTGACAGGCTCCTACGAGCAGTACTTC. Translated: CSVTVTGSYEQYF. The chain employs TRBV29-1 and TRBJ2-7, with a possible D match to TRBD1 (6 bases). V dropped 6 bases and J dropped 0 bases, with 12 bases sitting between them. The germline V gene encodes CDR1 SQVTM and CDR2 ANQGSEA. The CDR3 runs to 13 residues.

CDR3 loop: CASLAGNYGYTF. CDR3 DNA: TGTGCCAGCCTGGCGGGAAACTATGGCTACACCTTC. This rearrangement joins TRBV25-1 to TRBJ1-2; D remains unclear. The V and J ends lost 8 bases and 2 bases respectively, with 9 bases between them. Germline V gene sequence: CDR1 MGHDK, CDR2 SYGVNS. The CDR3 length is 12 residues.

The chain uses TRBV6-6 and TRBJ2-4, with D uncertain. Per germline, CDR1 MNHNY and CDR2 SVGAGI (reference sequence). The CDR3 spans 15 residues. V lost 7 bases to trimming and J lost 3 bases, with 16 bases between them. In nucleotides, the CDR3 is TGTGCCAGCACCCCGATCAGGTCACTCAAAAACATTCAGTACTTC. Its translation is CASTPIRSLKNIQYF.

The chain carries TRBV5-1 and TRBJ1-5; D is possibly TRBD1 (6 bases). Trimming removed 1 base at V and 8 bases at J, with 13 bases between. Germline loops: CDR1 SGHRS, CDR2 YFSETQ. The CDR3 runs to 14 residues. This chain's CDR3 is CASSLSGANEPQHF. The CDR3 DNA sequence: TGCGCCAGCAGCTTGTCAGGGGCTAATGAGCCCCAGCATTTT.

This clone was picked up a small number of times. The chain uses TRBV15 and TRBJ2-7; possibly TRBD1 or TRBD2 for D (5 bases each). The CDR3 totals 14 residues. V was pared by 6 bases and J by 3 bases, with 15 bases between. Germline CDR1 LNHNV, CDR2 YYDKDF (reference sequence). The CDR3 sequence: CATSGMGPNYEQYF. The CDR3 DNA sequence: TGTGCCACCAGTGGAATGGGACCAAACTACGAGCAGTACTTC.

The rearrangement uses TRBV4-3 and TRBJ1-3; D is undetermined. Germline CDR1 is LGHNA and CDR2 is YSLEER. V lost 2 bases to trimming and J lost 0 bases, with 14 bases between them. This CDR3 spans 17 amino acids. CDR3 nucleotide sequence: TGCGCCAGCAGCCAATCCCGGGTGGACCACTCTGGAAACACCATATATTTT. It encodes CASSQSRVDHSGNTIYF.

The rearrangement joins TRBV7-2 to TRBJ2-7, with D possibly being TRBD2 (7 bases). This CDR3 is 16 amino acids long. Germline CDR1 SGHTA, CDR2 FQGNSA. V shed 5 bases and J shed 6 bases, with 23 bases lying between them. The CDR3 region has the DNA TGTGCCAGCAGCCCCCTGGGGGGGGCGGGAGCTCGCGAGCAGTACTTC. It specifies CASSPLGGAGAREQYF.

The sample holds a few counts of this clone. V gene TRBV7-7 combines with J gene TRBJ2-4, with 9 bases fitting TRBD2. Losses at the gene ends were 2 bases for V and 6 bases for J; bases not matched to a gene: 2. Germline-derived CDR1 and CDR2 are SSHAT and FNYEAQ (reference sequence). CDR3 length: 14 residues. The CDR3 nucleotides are TGTGCCAGCAGCTTAAATAGCGGGGGAAACATTCAGTACTTC. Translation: CASSLNSGGNIQYF.

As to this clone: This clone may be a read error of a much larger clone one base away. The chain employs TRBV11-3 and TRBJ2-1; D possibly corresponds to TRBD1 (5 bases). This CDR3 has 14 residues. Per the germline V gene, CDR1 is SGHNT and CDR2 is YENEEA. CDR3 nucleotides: TGTGCCAACAGCATAACGTTCGCAGGGAATGAGCAGTTCTTC. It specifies CANSITFAGNEQFF.

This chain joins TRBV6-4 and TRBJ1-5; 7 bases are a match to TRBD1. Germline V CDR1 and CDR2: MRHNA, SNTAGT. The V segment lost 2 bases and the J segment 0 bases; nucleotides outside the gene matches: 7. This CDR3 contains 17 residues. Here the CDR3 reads CASSDRDRENSNQPQHF. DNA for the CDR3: TGTGCCAGCAGTGACAGAGACAGGGAAAATAGCAATCAGCCCCAGCATTTT.

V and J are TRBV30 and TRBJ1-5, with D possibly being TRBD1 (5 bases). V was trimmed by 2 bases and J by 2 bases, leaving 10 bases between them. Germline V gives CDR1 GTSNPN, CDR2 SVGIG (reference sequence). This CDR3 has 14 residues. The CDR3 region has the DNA TGTGCCTGGAGTACGACAGCCGGCAATCAGCCCCAGCATTTT. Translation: CAWSTTAGNQPQHF.

The CDR3 is CASSQHYRGRKDAYEQYF. CDR3 coding DNA: TGCGCCAGCAGCCAGCATTACCGGGGCCGGAAAGACGCCTACGAGCAGTACTTC. This rearrangement joins TRBV4-3 to TRBJ2-7; D tentatively fits TRBD1 or TRBD2 (5 bases each). Trimming removed 3 bases from V and 2 bases from J, with 23 bases in between. In germline, CDR1 is LGHNA, CDR2 YSLEER. The CDR3 contains 18 residues.

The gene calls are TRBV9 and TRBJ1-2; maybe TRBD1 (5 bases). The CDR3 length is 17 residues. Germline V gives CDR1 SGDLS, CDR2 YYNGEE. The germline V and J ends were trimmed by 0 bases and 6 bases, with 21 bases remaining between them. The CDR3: CASSVEAGKEVMHGYTF. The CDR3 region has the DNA TGTGCCAGCAGCGTAGAGGCAGGGAAGGAGGTTATGCATGGCTACACCTTC.